Following are 22 T cell receptor beta chains from one sample sequenced in a study of blood T cell repertoires in COVID-19. Clones were sequenced by immunoSEQ multiplex PCR, and TCRdb holds only the in-frame ones, with some missing. The repertoire includes a few hundred thousand clones, 85% to 90% of them detected once, and around 1.2% sits in the top ten. The sample consisted of PBMCs or T cells enriched from blood (not recorded which). These receptors all come from a woman aged 18-30 years who had recovered from COVID-19.

The sample holds one count of this clone. The V and J genes are TRBV5-4 and TRBJ1-3, with unresolved D. Germline loops: CDR1 SGHNT, CDR2 YYREEE (reference sequence). There are 14 residues in the CDR3. Trimming took off 3 bases at V and 1 base at J, with 8 bases between the two ends. The CDR3 loop reads CASSWTGSGNTIYF. The CDR3 coding sequence is TGTGCCAGCAGCTGGACGGGGTCTGGAAACACCATATATTTT.

The rearrangement joins TRBV12-5 to TRBJ1-1; a possible D gene is TRBD1 (6 bases). V was clipped by 8 bases and J by 5 bases, with 15 bases between them. Germline values: CDR1 LGHNT, CDR2 FRNRAP. This CDR3 is 13 amino acids long. CDR3 residues: CASQGGGRTEAFF. In DNA form, the CDR3 reads TGTGCTAGTCAGGGAGGGGGGAGGACTGAAGCTTTCTTT.

The chain uses TRBV12-3 or TRBV12-4 and TRBJ1-4, with D unclear. Trimming left V 5 bases short and J 8 bases short, with 9 bases between. CDR3 length equals 12 residues. The CDR3 sequence: CASSLSGEKLFF. The CDR3 nucleotides read TGTGCCAGCAGTCTCTCGGGGGAAAAACTGTTTTTT.

The chain couples TRBV7-6 to TRBJ2-1, with 10 bases that match TRBD2. The CDR3 sequence is 18 residues long. The germline CDR1 and CDR2 sequences are SGHVS and FNYEAQ. The V gene end was trimmed by 1 base and the J gene end by 9 bases; junction bases not matched to a gene: 15. The CDR3 sequence is CASSLGPSGGAMGSEQFF. The CDR3, as DNA: TGTGCCAGCAGCTTAGGGCCCAGCGGGGGGGCTATGGGTAGTGAGCAGTTCTTC.

The gene calls are TRBV28 and TRBJ1-2, with a tentative D call TRBD1 (6 bases). This CDR3 is built from 13 residues. The germline V gene encodes CDR1 MDHEN and CDR2 SYDVKM. Deletions cut 4 bases from V and 4 bases from J, with 10 bases between. This chain's CDR3 is CASSWTEGYGYTF. Here the CDR3 DNA reads TGTGCCAGCAGTTGGACAGAAGGCTATGGCTACACCTTC.

The V gene is TRBV30, the J gene TRBJ2-7, with D possibly TRBD1 on 6 matching bases. The CDR3 is 12 residues long. With 5 bases removed from V and 9 bases from J, the gap between germline ends came to 17 bases. Germline CDR1 reads GTSNPN; CDR2 reads SVGIG (reference sequence). CDR3 sequence (DNA): TGTGCCTGGTGCTTGGACAGCACGTGGCAGTACTTC. It encodes CAWCLDSTWQYF.

The rearrangement joins TRBV18 to TRBJ1-5; D gene uncertain. V was trimmed by 3 bases and J by 4 bases, leaving 4 bases between them. The CDR3 has 12 amino acids. Germline V CDR1 and CDR2: KGHSH, LQKENI. CDR3 in DNA: TGTGCCAGCTCACCCCCTAATCAGCCCCAGCATTTT. Translation: CASSPPNQPQHF.

This chain links TRBV4-3 with TRBJ1-4, with D perhaps TRBD1 (5 bases). V gave up 1 base and J gave up 8 bases, with 11 bases separating them. Germline V lookup: CDR1 LGHNA, CDR2 YSLEER. This CDR3 is 14 amino acids long. CDR3 nucleotides: TGCGCCAGCAGCCAAGGACAGTTTTGGGAAAAACTGTTTTTT. Its translation: CASSQGQFWEKLFF.

This chain uses TRBV6-1 with TRBJ2-3, with 11 bases that match TRBD2. With V trimmed by 2 bases and J by 4 bases, 5 bases remained unmatched. CDR3 length: 16 residues. In germline, CDR1 is MNHNS, CDR2 SASEGT. The CDR3 spells CASSEQLAGGPDTQYF. The CDR3 region has the DNA TGTGCCAGCAGTGAACAGTTAGCGGGGGGGCCAGATACGCAGTATTTT.

This chain connects TRBV5-1 to TRBJ1-4; 9 nucleotides match TRBD1. CDR1 and CDR2 from the germline V gene are SGHRS and YFSETQ. This CDR3 has 16 amino acids. Trimming cost V 2 bases and J 2 bases; bases outside gene matches: 4. As DNA, the CDR3 is TGCGCCAGCAGCTTCCTCGGACAGGGGACTAATGAAAAACTGTTTTTT. Protein: CASSFLGQGTNEKLFF.

This chain uses TRBV30 with TRBJ1-6; D uncertain. Germline V gene sequence: CDR1 GTSNPN, CDR2 SVGIG (reference sequence). The CDR3 is 15 residues long. V dropped 3 bases and J dropped 11 bases, with 20 bases sitting between them. The CDR3 spells CAWRLVMGVSAPLHF. The CDR3 nucleotides read TGTGCCTGGAGGCTGGTAATGGGAGTATCGGCACCCCTCCACTTT. Variable domain in full (rest from reference TRBV30 and TRBJ1-6): SQTIHQWPATLVQPVGSPLSLECTVEGTSNPNLYWYRQAAGRGLQLLFYSVGIGQISSEVPQNLSASRPQDRQFILSSKKLLLSDSGFYLCAWRLVMGVSAPLHFGNGTRLTVT.

This chain links TRBV9 with TRBJ2-3, with 11 bases aligning to TRBD2. Germline lookup yields CDR1 SGDLS and CDR2 YYNGEE. Germline trimming cut 3 bases from V and 5 bases from J; bases unmatched to any gene: 5. The CDR3 is 15 amino acids. This CDR3 is CASSAGLAVGDTQYF. As DNA, the CDR3 is TGTGCCAGCAGCGCGGGACTAGCGGTGGGAGATACGCAGTATTTT.

The sample holds one count of this clone. V gene TRBV7-9 combines with J gene TRBJ2-4, with 8 nucleotides matching TRBD1. The V segment lost 3 bases and the J segment 4 bases; nucleotides outside the gene matches: 2. This CDR3 has 14 amino acids. Germline V CDR1 and CDR2: SEHNR, FQNEAQ (reference sequence). The CDR3 region is CASSLGQEKNIQYF. CDR3 nucleotide sequence: TGTGCCAGCAGCTTGGGACAGGAAAAAAACATTCAGTACTTC.

The V gene is TRBV9, the J gene TRBJ1-2; TRBD1 might be the D (5 bases). The CDR3 has 16 residues. CDR1 and CDR2 from the germline V gene are SGDLS and YYNGEE. V was clipped by 4 bases and J by 3 bases, with 19 bases between them. CDR3 in amino acids: CASSPEGRGSDYGYTF. Here the CDR3 DNA reads TGTGCCAGCAGCCCCGAGGGTCGGGGGTCCGACTATGGCTACACCTTC. The full variable domain, rest sourced from reference TRBV9 and TRBJ1-2, is DSGVTQTPKHLITATGQRVTLRCSPRSGDLSVYWYQQSLDQGLQFLIQYYNGEERAKGNILERFSAQQFPDLHSELNLSSLELGDSALYFCASSPEGRGSDYGYTFGSGTRLTVV.

The chain employs TRBV7-8 and TRBJ2-5; D remains ambiguous. V was cut by 1 base and J by 0 bases, with 6 bases left in between. The CDR3 runs 14 residues. In germline, CDR1 is SGHVS, CDR2 FQNEAQ. The CDR3 loop is CASSLVEDQETQYF. In nucleotides, the CDR3 is TGTGCCAGCAGCTTAGTTGAGGACCAAGAGACCCAGTACTTC.

The chain links TRBV10-3 to TRBJ2-1; D gene unclear. CDR3 length: 14 amino acids. V lost 3 bases and J lost 9, with 15 bases in between. Germline loops: CDR1 ENHRY, CDR2 SYGVKD. CDR3 in amino acids: CAISEESVFGEQFF. DNA of the CDR3: TGTGCCATCAGTGAAGAGAGTGTGTTCGGTGAGCAGTTCTTC.

The rearrangement links TRBV28 to TRBJ1-1; the D is unclear. Germline values: CDR1 MDHEN, CDR2 SYDVKM. This CDR3 spans 12 amino acids. Trimming took 1 base from V and 4 from J, leaving 4 bases between them. The CDR3: CASSLSLTEAFF. CDR3 coding DNA: TGTGCCAGCAGTTTATCACTCACTGAAGCTTTCTTT.

This chain joins TRBV2 and TRBJ1-6; D is perhaps TRBD1 (6 bases). This CDR3 comprises 17 residues. V dropped 6 bases and J dropped 6 bases, with 21 bases sitting between them. The germline V gene encodes CDR1 SNHLY and CDR2 FYNNEI. The CDR3 loop reads CASRDPSTGNLNSPLHF. The DNA of the CDR3 is TGTGCCAGCAGAGACCCGAGTACAGGGAACCTTAATTCACCCCTCCACTTT.

The gene calls are TRBV5-1 and TRBJ1-4, with a possible D match to TRBD1 (6 bases). CDR1 and CDR2 (germline): SGHRS, YFSETQ. The V and J ends lost 0 bases and 10 bases respectively, with 13 bases between them. The CDR3 is made up of 14 amino acids. CDR3 nucleotide sequence: TGCGCCAGCAGCTTGGACAGGGAGCGTGCAAAACTGTTTTTT. It is translated as CASSLDRERAKLFF.

The CDR3 is CASSLLLQGSGNTIYF. In DNA, the CDR3 is TGTGCCAGCAGCCTCCTCCTACAGGGCTCTGGAAACACCATATATTTT. The genes are TRBV3-1 (or the pseudogene TRBV3-2) and TRBJ1-3, with D possibly matching TRBD1 (6 bases). Trimming cost V 4 bases and J 0 bases, with 13 bases left between them. Germline-derived CDR1 and CDR2 are LGHDT and YNNKEL (reference sequence). This CDR3 is 16 amino acids long.

The chain uses TRBV30 and TRBJ2-7; 7 nucleotides agree with TRBD1. Trimming cost V 3 bases and J 5 bases; bases outside gene matches: 10. Germline V gene data show CDR1 as GTSNPN and CDR2 as SVGIG (reference sequence). The CDR3 totals 14 residues. DNA of the CDR3: TGTGCCTGGAGCCCCCGCCAGGGGGTGGACGAGCAGTACTTC. Its protein product is CAWSPRQGVDEQYF. Combining the CDR3 with reference TRBV30 and TRBJ2-7 gives the whole variable domain SQTIHQWPATLVQPVGSPLSLECTVEGTSNPNLYWYRQAAGRGLQLLFYSVGIGQISSEVPQNLSASRPQDRQFILSSKKLLLSDSGFYLCAWSPRQGVDEQYFGPGTRLTVT.

The chain has TRBV10-3 and TRBJ1-3; TRBD1 agrees at 7 bases. The CDR3 runs 18 residues. V shed 2 bases and J 1 base; nucleotides not matched to a gene: 11. Germline CDR1 reads ENHRY; CDR2 reads SYGVKD. The CDR3 sequence: CAISEGYRTGVSGNTIYF. The CDR3 nucleotides read TGTGCCATCAGTGAGGGTTATCGGACAGGCGTGTCTGGAAACACCATATATTTT.